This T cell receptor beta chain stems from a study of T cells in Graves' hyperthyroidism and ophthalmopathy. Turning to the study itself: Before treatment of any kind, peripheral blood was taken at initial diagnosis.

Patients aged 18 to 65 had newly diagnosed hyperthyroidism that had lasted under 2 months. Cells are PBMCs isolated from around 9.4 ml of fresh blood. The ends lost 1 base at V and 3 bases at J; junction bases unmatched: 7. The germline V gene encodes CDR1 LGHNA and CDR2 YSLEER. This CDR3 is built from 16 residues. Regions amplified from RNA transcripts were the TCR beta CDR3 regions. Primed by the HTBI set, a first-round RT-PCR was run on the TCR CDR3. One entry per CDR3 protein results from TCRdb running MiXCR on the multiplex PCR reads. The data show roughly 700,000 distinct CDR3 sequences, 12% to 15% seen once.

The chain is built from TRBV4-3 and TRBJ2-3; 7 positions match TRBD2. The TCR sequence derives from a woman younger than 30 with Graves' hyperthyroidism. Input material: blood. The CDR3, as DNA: TGCGCCAGCAGCCAAGGATTCAAGGGAGGGACAGATACGCAGTATTTT. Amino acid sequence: CASSQGFKGGTDTQYF.